This note documents a single T cell receptor (beta chain) sequence. The sample is drawn from a study of blood T cell repertoires in COVID-19. Method: immunoSEQ multiplex PCR; TCRdb's copy keeps in-frame clones and lacks some. The sample contains 200,000 to 250,000 clones, approximately 88% of which appear only once. This CDR3 comprises 17 residues. Trimming pared 3 bases from V and 3 bases from J, leaving 21 bases between. CDR1 and CDR2 from the germline V gene are LGHDT and YNNKEL (reference sequence). V usage is TRBV3-1 (or the pseudogene TRBV3-2) and J usage is TRBJ2-7; D might be TRBD2 (6 bases). This clonotype was sampled from a woman aged 30 to 39 who had been exposed to COVID-19. Sample: PBMCs or T cells enriched from blood (not recorded which). The CDR3 bases are TGTGCCAGCAGCCAGGACCGTGAGCCTAGCGCCAGCTACGAGCAGTACTTC. The encoded protein is CASSQDREPSASYEQYF.